Shown below are 29 T cell receptor beta chains from a single sample sequenced in a study of T cell repertoires in cytomegalovirus infection (dated by TCRdb to about 2019). Sequencer: Illumina HiSeq 1500. TCRdb reprocessing: public reads trimmed at Q25 with fastp, clones called with MiXCR, in-frame beta chains kept. A single entry per CDR3 protein holds the most common genes and DNA from its merged rows. The sample profile shows 250,000 or so distinct CDR3 sequences; about 15% of them were found once. The ten largest make up approximately 44% of the sample. Sequences were obtained from CD8+ T cells from PBMCs. The source is a human donor in good health (CMV status not recorded). Some clones in this sample may be carry-over from other donors' samples.

This clonotype was seen a handful of times. The chain employs TRBV6-5 and TRBJ2-1; 8 nucleotides agree with TRBD1. Trimming took 5 bases from V and 4 from J; bases not matched to a gene: 7. The CDR3 totals 15 residues. Germline V gene lookup returns CDR1 MNHEY and CDR2 SVGAGI. The CDR3 DNA reads TGTGCCAGCAGTACCAGACAGGGGAATTACAATGAGCAGTTCTTC. It encodes CASSTRQGNYNEQFF.

This clonotype was seen more than once but under ten times. The rearrangement links TRBV2 to TRBJ2-1; no reliable D call. V was clipped by 3 bases and J by 4 bases, with 16 bases between them. CDR1 SNHLY and CDR2 FYNNEI come from the germline V gene. The CDR3 sequence is 16 residues long. CDR3 sequence: CASSEVVDEAYNEQFF. The CDR3 coding sequence is TGTGCCAGCAGTGAGGTAGTCGACGAGGCTTACAATGAGCAGTTCTTC.

The chain carries TRBV6-5 and TRBJ2-7, with a weak D call TRBD1 (6 bases). The CDR3 totals 15 residues. Trimming took 0 bases from V and 4 from J, leaving 13 bases between them. Germline V gene data show CDR1 as MNHEY and CDR2 as SVGAGI. Here the CDR3 reads CASSYSAGVPYEQYF. The CDR3 DNA reads TGTGCCAGCAGTTACTCCGCAGGGGTCCCATACGAGCAGTACTTC.

This chain's CDR3 is CSAGGETQYF. The CDR3 DNA sequence: TGCAGCGCCGGCGGGGAGACCCAGTACTTC. The chain links TRBV29-1 to TRBJ2-5; tentatively, D is TRBD2 (5 bases). Germline lookup yields CDR1 SQVTM and CDR2 ANQGSEA. CDR3 length equals 10 residues. Between the trimmed V and J ends, which lost 7 bases and 5 bases, there was a span of 8 bases.

This clonotype turned up a few times. The chain joins TRBV5-6 to TRBJ1-1; 9 nucleotides agree with TRBD1. Trimming removed 3 bases from V and 3 bases from J; junction bases left unmatched: 9. The length of the CDR3 is 16 residues. Germline V CDR1 and CDR2: SGHDT, YYEEEE. Here the CDR3 reads CASSYGTGSLYTEAFF. DNA of the CDR3: TGTGCCAGCAGCTACGGGACAGGGAGTTTATACACTGAAGCTTTCTTT.

This clonotype has more than one count but fewer than ten. The chain has TRBV7-9 and TRBJ2-1; D is perhaps TRBD2 (6 bases). Between the trimmed V and J ends, which lost 5 bases and 8 bases, there was a span of 22 bases. The CDR3 runs to 16 residues. Germline V CDR1 and CDR2: SEHNR, FQNEAQ (reference sequence). This chain's CDR3 is CASSLGGAHSRDEQFF. As DNA, the CDR3 is TGTGCCAGCAGCCTAGGCGGGGCCCACTCCAGGGATGAGCAGTTCTTC.

This clonotype was observed a few times. The genes are TRBV2 and TRBJ1-1; D gene ambiguous. This CDR3 comprises 16 residues. With 4 bases removed from V and 0 bases from J, the gap between germline ends came to 15 bases. Germline CDR1 reads SNHLY; CDR2 reads FYNNEI. CDR3 nucleotide sequence: TGTGCCAGCAGTGGATCGAGGGCAGTGATGAACACTGAAGCTTTCTTT. This codes for CASSGSRAVMNTEAFF.

This clonotype came up many times. The V and J genes are TRBV28 and TRBJ1-5; tentative D call: TRBD1 (6 bases). Germline assignment: CDR1 MDHEN and CDR2 SYDVKM. V dropped 6 bases and J dropped 0 bases, with 12 bases sitting between them. This CDR3 is 15 amino acids long. The CDR3 loop reads CASSPGTFSNQPQHF. CDR3 in DNA: TGTGCCAGCAGCCCCGGGACATTTAGCAATCAGCCCCAGCATTTT.

This chain connects TRBV6-5 to TRBJ1-1; possible D gene TRBD1, 5 bases. Germline CDR1 is MNHEY and CDR2 is SVGAGI. The CDR3 runs 16 residues. V lost 6 bases, J lost 2 bases, and 19 bases lay in between. CDR3 region: CASRPLDSLDNTEAFF. DNA for the CDR3: TGTGCCAGCAGACCCCTTGACAGTTTGGATAACACTGAAGCTTTCTTT.

The chain carries TRBV2 and TRBJ1-4; D not certain. CDR3 length: 12 residues. Looked up from germline, CDR1 is SNHLY and CDR2 is FYNNEI. V dropped 8 bases and J dropped 0 bases, with 4 bases sitting between them. CDR3 amino acids: CASLATNEKLFF. CDR3 DNA: TGTGCCAGCCTTGCAACTAATGAAAAACTGTTTTTT.

On this clonotype itself: A single base separates this from a much larger clone, so it may be a read error. This chain connects TRBV2 to TRBJ1-3; D gene uncertain. Germline CDR1 and CDR2: SNHLY and FYNNEI. The germline V and J ends were trimmed by 7 bases and 0 bases, with 4 bases remaining between them. The CDR3 contains 12 residues. CDR3 loop: CASIPSGNTIYF. CDR3 DNA sequence: TGTGCCAGCATTCCCTCTGGAAACACCATATATTTT.

This clonotype was observed at least ten times. The CDR3 loop reads CAISEVSYEQYF. In nucleotides, the CDR3 is TGTGCCATCAGTGAAGTTTCCTACGAGCAGTACTTC. The chain combines TRBV10-3 with TRBJ2-7; D remains ambiguous. Deletions cut 3 bases from V and 1 base from J, with 4 bases between. The CDR3 sequence is 12 residues long. Germline lookup yields CDR1 ENHRY and CDR2 SYGVKD.

This clonotype was counted only a few times. The rearrangement uses TRBV6-6 and TRBJ1-5; 10 nucleotides match TRBD1. V lost 4 bases and J lost 7; bases outside the gene matches: 10. This CDR3 has 16 amino acids. Germline CDR1 and CDR2: MNHNY and SVGAGI (reference sequence). The CDR3 coding sequence is TGTGCCAGCAGTTTATCCCACGGGACAGGGGACCAGCCCCAGCATTTT. It yields the protein CASSLSHGTGDQPQHF.

At least ten counts were recorded for this clonotype. The V gene is TRBV7-6, the J gene TRBJ2-5; 8 bases are a match to TRBD1. With 5 bases clipped from V and 5 bases from J, the junction kept 7 bases outside the gene matches. CDR3 length equals 14 residues. The germline gives CDR1 SGHVS, CDR2 FNYEAQ. The CDR3 is CASSGQGRRETQYF. The CDR3 DNA is TGTGCCAGCAGCGGACAGGGTAGGCGGGAGACCCAGTACTTC.

This clonotype was recorded many times. Here the CDR3 reads CASSQDPVGQGQETQYF. The CDR3, as DNA: TGCGCCAGCAGCCAAGATCCCGTAGGACAGGGCCAAGAGACCCAGTACTTC. The V gene is TRBV4-1, the J gene TRBJ2-5, with 8 bases aligning to TRBD1. The germline V gene has CDR1 MGHRA and CDR2 YSYEKL. V lost 0 bases, J lost 1 base, and 7 bases stayed unmatched. The CDR3 is made up of 17 amino acids.

In its sample, this clonotype was seen a few times. V usage is TRBV5-6 and J usage is TRBJ1-6; TRBD1 might be the D (6 bases). The CDR3 runs 13 residues. Trimming removed 0 bases from V and 14 bases from J, with 12 bases in between. CDR1 is SGHDT and CDR2 is YYEEEE in the germline V gene. DNA for the CDR3: TGTGCCAGCAGCTTGGAAGGGGGAAGGACCCTCCACTTT. Amino acid sequence: CASSLEGGRTLHF.

This clonotype was counted ten times or more. The gene calls are TRBV7-8 and TRBJ1-4; D remains ambiguous. The CDR3 extends over 14 amino acids. Per the germline V gene, CDR1 is SGHVS and CDR2 is FQNEAQ. Trimming shortened V by 6 bases and J by 7 bases, and 15 bases separated the two germline ends. Here the CDR3 DNA reads TGTGCCAGCAGTCGGACCGTTGGAGGTGAAAAACTGTTTTTT. Its translation: CASSRTVGGEKLFF.

The gene calls are TRBV3-1 and TRBJ1-1; TRBD1 matches 8 bases. This CDR3 is 18 amino acids long. From germline, CDR1 is LGHDT and CDR2 YNNKEL (reference sequence). With 1 base clipped from V and 1 base from J, the junction kept 11 bases outside the gene matches. The CDR3 protein is CASSQGFRQGARNTEAFF. CDR3 nucleotide sequence: TGTGCCAGCAGCCAAGGATTTAGGCAGGGGGCAAGGAACACTGAAGCTTTCTTT.

Many counts were recorded for this clonotype. The V call is TRBV7-3, the J call TRBJ2-7; TRBD2 might be the D (5 bases). Germline CDR1 and CDR2: SGHTA and FQGTGA. The V end was cut by 6 bases, the J end by 3 bases, with 12 bases between. This CDR3 comprises 13 residues. The CDR3 bases are TGTGCCAGCAGGTCCGGGGATAACTACGAGCAGTACTTC. It codes for CASRSGDNYEQYF.

At least ten counts were recorded for this clonotype. The gene calls are TRBV28 and TRBJ2-3; 7 bases map to TRBD1. This CDR3 comprises 14 residues. CDR1 is MDHEN and CDR2 is SYDVKM in the germline V gene. The junction had 3 bases not matched to a gene; V was cut back by 4 bases and J by 2 bases. CDR3 loop: CASSSDRLTDTQYF. Here the CDR3 DNA reads TGTGCCAGCAGTTCGGACAGGCTCACAGATACGCAGTATTTT.

This clonotype came up a few times. The chain couples TRBV7-9 to TRBJ2-3, with 7 bases lining up with TRBD1. The CDR3 is made up of 14 amino acids. The V and J ends lost 4 bases and 7 bases, in that order; junction bases with no gene match: 8. The germline V gene has CDR1 SEHNR and CDR2 FQNEAQ (reference sequence). The CDR3: CASSSGQEQYTQYF. The CDR3 nucleotides are TGTGCCAGCAGCTCAGGACAGGAACAGTATACGCAGTATTTT.

This clonotype has a handful of counts. V and J are TRBV4-1 and TRBJ2-5; the D gene could be TRBD1 or TRBD2 (5 bases each). V shed 2 bases and J shed 5 bases, with 12 bases lying between them. This CDR3 contains 14 residues. Germline V CDR1 and CDR2: MGHRA, YSYEKL. CDR3 residues: CASSQHPREETQYF. CDR3 bases: TGCGCCAGCAGCCAACATCCCAGGGAGGAGACCCAGTACTTC.

The rearrangement links TRBV27 to TRBJ2-3, with 8 bases lining up with TRBD1. Trimming took 3 bases from V and 5 from J; bases not matched to a gene: 7. The CDR3 loop spans 15 amino acids. CDR1 MNHEY and CDR2 SMNVEV come from the germline V gene (reference sequence). CDR3 amino acids: CASSFRQGLVDTQYF. The CDR3 DNA follows: TGTGCCAGCAGTTTCCGACAGGGGTTAGTAGATACGCAGTATTTT.

This clonotype was observed a handful of times. The CDR3 region has the DNA TGTGCCAGCAGACCCCCTGAGTATACGCAGTATTTT. Its translation: CASRPPEYTQYF. V and J are TRBV6-6 and TRBJ2-3; D ambiguous. The CDR3 covers 12 residues. The ends were cut back, 6 bases at V and 7 bases at J, with 11 bases in the middle. Germline V gene sequence: CDR1 MNHNY, CDR2 SVGAGI (reference sequence).

The CDR3, as DNA: TGTGCCAGCAGCCATGGGGACGGCCCGAACACCGGGGAGCTGTTTTTT. Protein sequence: CASSHGDGPNTGELFF. J is TRBJ2-2 and V is TRBV4-2; D assignment may be TRBD1 or TRBD2 (5 bases each). Germline V lookup: CDR1 LGHNA, CDR2 YNFKEQ. V was shortened by 3 bases and J by 0 bases, with 11 bases between the two germline ends. The CDR3 spans 16 residues.

The chain recombines TRBV7-8 with TRBJ2-3; 8 nucleotides line up with TRBD1. CDR3 length: 15 amino acids. From germline, CDR1 is SGHVS and CDR2 FQNEAQ. V was clipped by 2 bases and J by 0 bases; unmatched bases: 1. Here the CDR3 DNA reads TGTGCCAGCAGCTTAAGACAGGGGAGCACAGATACGCAGTATTTT. Its translation is CASSLRQGSTDTQYF.

The rearrangement joins TRBV4-1 to TRBJ1-4, with D hard to call. CDR3 length: 17 residues. The V gene lost 0 bases and the J gene lost 0 bases, with 11 bases spanning the gap. CDR1 is MGHRA, CDR2 YSYEKL, per germline. CDR3 amino acids: CASSQDRAAATNEKLFF. CDR3 in DNA: TGCGCCAGCAGCCAAGATAGGGCAGCTGCAACTAATGAAAAACTGTTTTTT.

The table lists this clonotype with a few counts. The V and J genes are TRBV12-3 or TRBV12-4 and TRBJ1-5; 7 positions agree with TRBD1. Trimming at V came to 2 bases and at J to 5 bases, leaving 6 bases not matched to a gene. The CDR3 consists of 15 residues. The CDR3 DNA is TGTGCCAGCAGTTTATATATGGGGACAGATCAGCCCCAGCATTTT. Translated, it gives CASSLYMGTDQPQHF.

This chain joins TRBV28 and TRBJ2-1, with D maybe TRBD2 (7 bases). The V end lost 6 bases, the J end lost 8 bases, and 20 bases lay between the germline ends. This CDR3 is 15 amino acids long. Germline CDR1 MDHEN, CDR2 SYDVKM. The CDR3 is CASSEVGGRVDEQFF. For the CDR3, the DNA is TGTGCCAGCAGCGAAGTGGGGGGGCGTGTGGATGAGCAGTTCTTC.